This record concerns one TCR beta chain sequence. Its specificity is not known. Generated by immunoSEQ multiplex PCR, the TCRdb table keeps only in-frame clones and is missing some. Of about 120,000 clones in the sample, 58% were seen once. The entry originates in a study of cytotoxic CD8 clonotypes in ibrutinib-treated CLL. The study, taken as a whole, reports: Sample timing was unmatched between remission and later-progressing patients; lymph nodes unstudied. At ibrutinib response, clonality increased, and at progression it declined back toward baseline. Private clonotypes, not public ones, expanded at ibrutinib response. Clonality at baseline surpassed age-matched healthy donors and tracked circulating CD8+ T-cell counts.

This TCR was sampled from a human donor with chronic lymphocytic leukemia. The sample here was PBMCs, taken after 24 months of ibrutinib treatment.

CDR3 in amino acids: CSVEEYELGRGNEQFF. The DNA of the CDR3 is TGCAGCGTTGAAGAATACGAGTTAGGAAGGGGCAATGAGCAGTTCTTC. The chain has TRBV29-1 and TRBJ2-1; maybe TRBD1 (5 bases). CDR3 length: 16 residues. Germline loops: CDR1 SQVTM, CDR2 ANQGSEA. The V gene lost 0 bases and the J gene lost 6 bases, with 18 bases spanning the gap.